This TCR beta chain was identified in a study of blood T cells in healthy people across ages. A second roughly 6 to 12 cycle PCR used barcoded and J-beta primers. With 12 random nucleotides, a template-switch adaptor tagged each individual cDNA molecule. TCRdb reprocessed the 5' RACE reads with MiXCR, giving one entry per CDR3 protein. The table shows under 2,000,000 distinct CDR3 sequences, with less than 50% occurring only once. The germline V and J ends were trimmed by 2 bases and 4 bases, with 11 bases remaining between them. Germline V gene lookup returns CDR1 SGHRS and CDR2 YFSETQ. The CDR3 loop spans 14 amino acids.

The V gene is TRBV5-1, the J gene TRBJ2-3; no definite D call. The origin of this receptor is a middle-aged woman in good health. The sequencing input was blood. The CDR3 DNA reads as TGCGCCAGCAGCTTAACTACGGTCGCAGATACGCAGTATTTT. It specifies CASSLTTVADTQYF. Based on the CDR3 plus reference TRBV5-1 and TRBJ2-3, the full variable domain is KAGVTQTPRYLIKTRGQQVTLSCSPISGHRSVSWYQQTPGQGLQFLFEYFSETQRNKGNFPGRFSGRQFSNSRSEMNVSTLELGDSALYLCASSLTTVADTQYFGPGTRLTVL.